These 7 T cell receptor beta chains originate from one sample sequenced in a study of human T cells and chemical hapten exposure. MiXCR, applied by TCRdb to the RACE reads, yields one record per CDR3 protein. The sample gives about 68,000 distinct CDR3 sequences, 11% of which show up once; approximately 5% is in the top ten. Documented time point: pre-sensitization, week 0. Treatment reported: therapeutic diphenylcyclopropenone sensitization with weekly scalp DPC. The sequenced sample was whole blood, obtained in connection with sensitization to the hapten diphenylcyclopropenone (DPC). All receptors come from a woman aged 45-60 years with alopecia areata. Some clones in this sample may be carry-over from other donors' samples.

This clonotype was seen ten or more times. V usage is TRBV28 and J usage is TRBJ2-1; TRBD2 agrees at 14 bases. This CDR3 region has 17 residues. V shed 4 bases and J 3 bases; nucleotides not matched to a gene: 5. CDR1 is MDHEN, CDR2 SYDVKM, per germline. In DNA form, the CDR3 reads TGTGCCAGCAGTTGGGGGACTAGCGGGAGCCTCTACAATGAGCAGTTCTTC. Residues: CASSWGTSGSLYNEQFF.

In this sample, this clonotype is medium-sized. The chain is built from TRBV7-2 and TRBJ1-1; perhaps TRBD1 as D (5 bases). CDR3 length: 12 amino acids. V gave up 6 bases and J gave up 5 bases, with 10 bases separating them. Germline CDR1 is SGHTA and CDR2 is FQGNSA. The CDR3 spells CASSPWGTEAFF. The DNA of the CDR3 is TGTGCCAGCAGTCCCTGGGGGACTGAAGCTTTCTTT.

In this sample, this clonotype turned up many times. V usage is TRBV20-1 and J usage is TRBJ2-2; D remains unclear. V lost 0 bases to trimming and J lost 4 bases, with 6 bases between them. The CDR3 spans 13 residues. Germline CDR1 reads DFQATT; CDR2 reads SNEGSKA (reference sequence). CDR3 region: CSARDLTTGELFF. Here the CDR3 DNA reads TGCAGTGCTAGAGATCTTACCACCGGGGAGCTGTTTTTT.

This clonotype has only a few counts. The V gene is TRBV6-2 or TRBV6-3, the J gene TRBJ2-5; TRBD1 aligns across 9 bases. CDR1 is MNHEY and CDR2 is SVGEGT in the germline V gene. This CDR3 region has 15 residues. Unmatched junction bases numbered 7, after V lost 4 bases and J lost 4 bases. The CDR3 loop is CASSSPGTGRETQYF. For the CDR3, the DNA is TGTGCCAGCAGTTCCCCCGGGACAGGGAGAGAGACCCAGTACTTC.

In this sample, this clonotype turned up a few times. V usage is TRBV29-1 and J usage is TRBJ2-7; 12 nucleotides align to TRBD1. J was trimmed by 6 bases and V by 8 bases; bases with no gene match: 8. This CDR3 has 13 amino acids. The V gene's germline CDR1 is SQVTM and CDR2 ANQGSEA. The CDR3: CSFVGQGAFEQYF. CDR3 in DNA: TGCAGCTTCGTGGGACAGGGGGCGTTCGAGCAGTACTTC.

The rearrangement links TRBV20-1 to TRBJ2-1; D perhaps matches TRBD2 (5 bases). Trimming took off 3 bases at V and 0 bases at J, with 12 bases between the two ends. Germline V gene sequence: CDR1 DFQATT, CDR2 SNEGSKA (reference sequence). The CDR3 spans 15 residues. The CDR3 DNA is TGCAGTGCTAGGGACGTGGGGAGCTCCTACAATGAGCAGTTCTTC. As protein: CSARDVGSSYNEQFF.

The chain combines TRBV7-6 with TRBJ2-5; TRBD1 matches at 9 bases. The CDR3 is 15 amino acids. CDR1 and CDR2 from the germline V gene are SGHVS and FNYEAQ. V dropped 1 base and J dropped 5; count of bases not matched to a gene: 5. The CDR3 region is CASSLGTGVFETQYF. CDR3 bases: TGTGCCAGCAGCTTAGGGACAGGGGTGTTCGAGACCCAGTACTTC. The full variable domain, completed using reference TRBV7-6 and TRBJ2-5, is GAGVSQSPRYKVTKRGQDVALRCDPISGHVSLYWYRQALGQGPEFLTYFNYEAQQDKSGLPNDRFSAERPEGSISTLTIQRTEQRDSAMYRCASSLGTGVFETQYFGPGTRLLVL.